This is a list of T cell receptor beta chains from one sample in a study of Ad26.COV2.S vaccination and SARS-CoV-2 variants. Using immunoSEQ multiplex PCR, the repertoire was profiled, and TCRdb retains in-frame clones only, with some absent. The profile covers hundreds of thousands of clones, with 89% appearing a single time and 2.5% taken by the ten largest. The input for sequencing was peripheral blood, taken in a trial of Ad26.COV2.S vaccine versus placebo. These receptors originate from a person between 18 and 65 years old who received the Ad26.COV2.S COVID-19 vaccine or a placebo. Both conserved end residues are trimmed from each CDR3. Each record gives: V gene, clone size, J gene, CDR3 protein. Size values are once, few and many counts, or a class for expanded clones, and some rows have none.

TRBV27	.	TRBJ2-5	ASSATGGKATQY
TRBV12-3/TRBV12-4	.	TRBJ2-4	ASTPDNIQY
TRBV5-1	.	TRBJ1-2	ASSPGFQGYGYT
TRBV4-3	.	TRBJ1-6	ASSHRGRDSTSPLH
TRBV2	.	TRBJ1-2	ASSDPGQGIYGYT
TRBV10-3	.	TRBJ1-1	AISDGQEYEAF
TRBV7-2	.	TRBJ2-2	ASSLVGTPNTGELF
TRBV10-3	.	TRBJ1-3	AITGEGNTIY
TRBV5-1	.	TRBJ2-5	ASSHPPGGETQY
TRBV7-3	.	TRBJ2-1	ASSFGRDNEQF
TRBV14	.	TRBJ2-1	ASSQDRWNEQF
TRBV15	.	TRBJ2-2	ATSRELAGNTGELF
TRBV28	once	TRBJ1-6	ASSIGGYYNSPLH
TRBV5-1	.	TRBJ1-1	ASSKTALNTEAF
TRBV9	.	TRBJ1-2	ASSPFRGADYGYT
TRBV7-9	once	TRBJ2-1	ASSLWTSAPESGEQF
TRBV18	.	TRBJ1-6	ASSPDWTANSPLH
TRBV28	few	TRBJ2-7	ASSLGPTQGERVYEQY
TRBV6-5	once	TRBJ1-6	ASSYNRGPDSPLH
TRBV11-3	.	TRBJ2-1	ASSYRTGGDDYNEQF
TRBV7-2	once	TRBJ2-5	ASSLAGQGIKTQY
TRBV4-3	.	TRBJ2-5	ASSQGAGWGETQY